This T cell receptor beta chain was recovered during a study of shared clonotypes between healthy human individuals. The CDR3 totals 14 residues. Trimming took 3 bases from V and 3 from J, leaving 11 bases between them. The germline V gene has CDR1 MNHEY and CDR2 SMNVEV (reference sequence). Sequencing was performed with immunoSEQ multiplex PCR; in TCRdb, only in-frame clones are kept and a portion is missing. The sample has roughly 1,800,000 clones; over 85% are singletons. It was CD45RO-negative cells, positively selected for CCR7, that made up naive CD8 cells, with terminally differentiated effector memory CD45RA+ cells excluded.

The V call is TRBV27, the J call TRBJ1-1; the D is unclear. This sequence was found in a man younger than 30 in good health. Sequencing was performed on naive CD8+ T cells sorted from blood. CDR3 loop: CASSFGRPYTEAFF. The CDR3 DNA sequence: TGTGCCAGCAGTTTTGGACGACCATACACTGAAGCTTTCTTT.